Each of the 16 T cell receptor beta chains below was sequenced from the same sample in a study of shared clonotypes between healthy human individuals. Measured with immunoSEQ multiplex PCR; TCRdb has only the in-frame clones, and not every one. This table holds about 460,000 clones, 77% found once. Input material: PBMCs. The receptors derive from a middle-aged woman in good health. Some clones in this sample may be carry-over from other donors' samples.

CDR3 nucleotide sequence: TGTGCCAGCAGTGAAGGGGGCGAGGCTTTCTTT. Protein sequence: CASSEGGEAFF. The chain joins TRBV6-1 to TRBJ1-1; TRBD1 might be the D (5 bases). Germline V gene sequence: CDR1 MNHNS, CDR2 SASEGT. The CDR3 is 11 amino acids. V was shortened by 1 base and J by 11 bases, with 8 bases between the two germline ends.

V gene TRBV5-6 combines with J gene TRBJ1-3; 7 nucleotides align to TRBD1. V trimming: 4 bases; J trimming: 5 bases; junction bases outside the gene matches: 9. This CDR3 has 15 amino acids. From germline, CDR1 is SGHDT and CDR2 YYEEEE. The CDR3 is CASSRAWDSRNTIYF. Written as DNA, the CDR3 is TGTGCCAGCAGCCGCGCGTGGGACAGCCGAAACACCATATATTTT.

This clone was counted once. The rearrangement joins TRBV9 to TRBJ1-4; a possible D gene is TRBD1 (6 bases). Trimming removed 3 bases from V and 7 bases from J, with 16 bases in between. This CDR3 has 15 residues. From germline, CDR1 is SGDLS and CDR2 YYNGEE. CDR3 nucleotide sequence: TGTGCCAGCAGCGAACAGACAGGCGAGCTTGAAAAACTGTTTTTT. Translating it yields CASSEQTGELEKLFF.

Details on this clone: The identical CDR3 is also encoded by other nucleotide sequences in the sample. V gene TRBV18 combines with J gene TRBJ2-7; tentative D call: TRBD1 (6 bases). The germline V gene has CDR1 KGHSH and CDR2 LQKENI. With 1 base removed from V and 2 bases from J, the gap between germline ends came to 9 bases. This CDR3 has 14 amino acids. CDR3 protein: CASSPLRTAYEQYF. The CDR3 bases are TGTGCCAGCTCACCACTACGGACAGCCTACGAGCAGTACTTC.

The chain links TRBV5-6 to TRBJ1-4; D ambiguous. The CDR3 is 14 residues long. V was trimmed by 4 bases and J by 7 bases, leaving 14 bases between them. The germline CDR1 and CDR2 sequences are SGHDT and YYEEEE. CDR3 in amino acids: CASSQVTAAEKLFF. CDR3 DNA: TGTGCCAGCAGCCAGGTCACAGCGGCTGAAAAACTGTTTTTT.

Comments on this clone: The sample has other DNA sequences that encode this CDR3 too. This chain uses TRBV5-4 with TRBJ2-3; a possible D gene is TRBD1 (6 bases). CDR3 size: 12 residues. The germline CDR1 and CDR2 sequences are SGHNT and YYREEE (reference sequence). V lost 4 bases, J lost 3 bases, and 6 bases lay in between. This CDR3 is CASSTGTDTQYF. CDR3 coding DNA: TGTGCCAGCAGCACAGGGACAGATACGCAGTATTTT.

About this clone: Other DNA sequences in this specimen translate into the identical CDR3. The J gene is TRBJ2-1, the V gene TRBV29-1, with TRBD2 matching 10 bases. This CDR3 is built from 14 residues. Germline loops: CDR1 SQVTM, CDR2 ANQGSEA. V shed 3 bases, J shed 3 bases, and the junction held 2 bases outside the gene matches. The CDR3 protein is CSVDPSGSYNEQFF. The CDR3, as DNA: TGCAGCGTTGATCCTAGCGGGAGCTACAATGAGCAGTTCTTC.

Ten or more counts support this clone. The sample holds other DNA sequences that translate to the same CDR3. The chain couples TRBV7-3 to TRBJ2-5; D gene ambiguous. The end of the DNA aligns better with TRBJ2-7, so the J call may be wrong. CDR3 length: 17 residues. Germline V gene lookup returns CDR1 SGHTA and CDR2 FQGTGA. In DNA, the CDR3 is TGTGCCAGCAGCTTAGAGGTCGGTCTTCATGTCCCCTACGAGCAGTACTTC. Protein: CASSLEVGLHVPYEQYF.

A word on this clone: The CDR3 end shows no conserved phenylalanine or tryptophan, and so a read error is likely. The chain joins TRBV30 to TRBJ2-7; perhaps TRBD1 as D (5 bases). CDR1 and CDR2 from the germline V gene are GTSNPN and SVGIG (reference sequence). This CDR3 is built from 12 residues. V was clipped by 2 bases and J by 4 bases, with 9 bases between them. CDR3 bases: TGTGCCTGGAGTATTCAGGGTTACGAGCAGTACCTC. Residues: CAWSIQGYEQYL.

The CDR3 loop reads CASSFGVGEGVGEQYF. In DNA, the CDR3 is TGTGCCAGCAGCTTTGGGGTGGGGGAAGGGGTCGGCGAGCAGTACTTC. The genes are TRBV5-6 and TRBJ2-7; D is perhaps TRBD1 or TRBD2 (5 bases each). The CDR3 has 16 amino acids. The V end was cut by 2 bases, the J end by 6 bases, with 21 bases between. Germline CDR1 is SGHDT and CDR2 is YYEEEE. Based on the CDR3 plus reference TRBV5-6 and TRBJ2-7, the full variable domain is DAGVTQSPTHLIKTRGQQVTLRCSPKSGHDTVSWYQQALGQGPQFIFQYYEEEERQRGNFPDRFSGHQFPNYSSELNVNALLLGDSALYLCASSFGVGEGVGEQYFGPGTRLTVT.

Points on this clone: With a far larger clone one base away, a read error is the likely cause. V is TRBV11-2 and J is TRBJ2-7; no definite D call. Trimming took 1 base from V and 4 from J, leaving 11 bases between them. Germline V gives CDR1 SGHAT, CDR2 FQNNGV. The CDR3 is 14 residues long. CDR3 in DNA: TGTGCCAGCAGCTTAGGTCGATTATTTTACGAGCAGTACTTC. This translates into CASSLGRLFYEQYF.

This clone has a single count. The J gene is TRBJ1-2, the V gene TRBV11-2; D unresolved. CDR3 size: 12 residues. Per germline, CDR1 SGHAT and CDR2 FQNNGV. Trimming removed 4 bases from V and 6 bases from J, with 9 bases in between. The CDR3 DNA follows: TGTGCCAGCAGCTCAGGATGGGATGGCTACACCTTC. Its translation: CASSSGWDGYTF.

The chain is built from TRBV30 and TRBJ1-2; D remains unclear. This CDR3 has 14 amino acids. The V gene lost 1 base and the J gene lost 3 bases, with 12 bases spanning the gap. Germline V gives CDR1 GTSNPN, CDR2 SVGIG (reference sequence). The CDR3 nucleotides are TGTGCCTGGAGTGCGGGGAAACCTGACTATGGCTACACCTTC. This gives the protein CAWSAGKPDYGYTF. Full variable domain (missing parts from reference TRBV30 and TRBJ1-2): SQTIHQWPATLVQPVGSPLSLECTVEGTSNPNLYWYRQAAGRGLQLLFYSVGIGQISSEVPQNLSASRPQDRQFILSSKKLLLSDSGFYLCAWSAGKPDYGYTFGSGTRLTVV.

The chain couples TRBV15 to TRBJ2-3, with 9 positions matching TRBD2. The CDR3 spans 19 residues. In germline, CDR1 is LNHNV, CDR2 YYDKDF (reference sequence). The J segment lost 1 base and the V segment lost 0 bases, leaving 11 bases of the junction unmatched. CDR3 protein: CATSREGGLAGPRTDTQYF. DNA of the CDR3: TGTGCCACCAGCAGAGAAGGAGGGCTAGCGGGACCACGCACAGATACGCAGTATTTT.

A word on this clone: One end of the junction varies from germline; a read error may be responsible. Other DNA sequences of this sample code for an identical CDR3. The CDR3 region has the DNA TGCGCCAGCAGCTTTGGGACAGCCGGGGGTTTTTATGGCTACACCTTC. This sequence encodes CASSFGTAGGFYGYTF. The genes are TRBV7-9 and TRBJ1-2; 7 bases are a match to TRBD1. Germline V gives CDR1 SEHNR, CDR2 FQNEAQ (reference sequence). The CDR3 extends over 16 amino acids. Full variable domain (missing parts from reference TRBV7-9 and TRBJ1-2): DTGVSQNPRHKITKRGQNVTFRCDPISEHNRLYWYRQTLGQGPEFLTYFQNEAQLEKSRLLSDRFSAERPKGSFSTLEIQRTEQGDSAMYLCASSFGTAGGFYGYTFGSGTRLTVV.

A word on this clone: Given a much more abundant clone one base away, this may be a read error. Other nucleotide sequences in the sample specify the same CDR3. J is TRBJ1-5 and V is TRBV30; a possible D gene is TRBD1 (6 bases). The CDR3 is 14 amino acids. The germline V gene has CDR1 GTSNPN and CDR2 SVGIG (reference sequence). CDR3 sequence: CAWSKGGGNQPQHF. The CDR3, as DNA: TGTGCCTGGAGTAAAGGCGGGGGCAACCAGCCCCAGCATTTT. Full variable domain (rest looked up from reference TRBV30 and TRBJ1-5): SQTIHQWPATLVQPVGSPLSLECTVEGTSNPNLYWYRQAAGRGLQLLFYSVGIGQISSEVPQNLSASRPQDRQFILSSKKLLLSDSGFYLCAWSKGGGNQPQHFGDGTRLSIL.